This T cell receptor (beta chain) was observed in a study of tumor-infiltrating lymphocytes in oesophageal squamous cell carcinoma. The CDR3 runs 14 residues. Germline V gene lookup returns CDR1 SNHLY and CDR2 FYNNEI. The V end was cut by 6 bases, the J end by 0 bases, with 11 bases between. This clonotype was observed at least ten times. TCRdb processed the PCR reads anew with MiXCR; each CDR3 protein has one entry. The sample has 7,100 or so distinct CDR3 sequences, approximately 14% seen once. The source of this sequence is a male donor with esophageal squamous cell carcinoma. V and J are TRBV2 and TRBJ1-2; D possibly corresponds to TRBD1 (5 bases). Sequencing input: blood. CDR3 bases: TGTGCCAGCAGCAGGGCAGGAGCTAACTATGGCTACACCTTC. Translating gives CASSRAGANYGYTF.